This TCR beta chain stems from a study of OX40 agonist ivuxolimab in advanced cancers. At the level of the study: Ivuxolimab, which patients received intravenously every 2 weeks, was dosed at 0.01 to 10 mg/kg. A history of anti-PD-1, anti-PD-L1 or anti-CTLA-4 therapy was acceptable, and more than 30% had some.

Whole-study findings and limits: On average, CD8+ T cells showed a greater number of expanded clones than CD4+. The work left the antigen specificity of expanded peripheral T cells undetermined.

Trimming stripped 4 bases from V and 1 base from J, with 7 bases between. From germline, CDR1 is SGHAT and CDR2 FQNNGV. The CDR3 consists of 13 residues. A remark on this clone: Its antigen is unknown.

The protocol was immunoSEQ multiplex PCR, while the TCRdb copy is restricted to in-frame clones and leaves out a portion. This table holds tens of thousands of clones, 75% to 90% found once. The receptor was derived from an adult with an advanced solid tumor such as melanoma, head and neck, liver or kidney cancer. The sequencing used CD4+ or CD8+ T cells sorted from blood, collected in a trial of the OX40 agonist ivuxolimab. The chain couples TRBV11-2 to TRBJ1-1; no clear D. CDR3 in DNA: TGTGCCAGCAGCTCCCGACAGAACACTGAAGCTTTCTTT. Encoded protein: CASSSRQNTEAFF. The variable domain in full, completed from reference TRBV11-2 and TRBJ1-1, reads EAGVAQSPRYKIIEKRQSVAFWCNPISGHATLYWYQQILGQGPKLLIQFQNNGVVDDSQLPKDRFSAERLKGVDSTLKIQPAKLEDSAVYLCASSSRQNTEAFFGQGTRLTVV.